These T cell receptor beta chains were read from a single sample in a study of shared clonotypes between healthy human individuals. The assay was immunoSEQ multiplex PCR, and TCRdb's table has in-frame clones only and misses some. The sample has under 650,000 clones; approximately 95% are singletons. The sample comprised naive CD4+ T cells sorted from blood. These receptors were collected from a woman under 40 in good health. The conserved cysteine and the conserved F or W are not part of the CDR3 here. Each record gives: J gene, clone size, V gene, CDR3 protein. Rows give clone size only sometimes, using once, few, many, or a class for an expanded clone.

j_gene: TRBJ2-7; abundance: -; v_gene: TRBV28; CDR3aa: ASSGELETGRNEQY
j_gene: TRBJ1-4; abundance: -; v_gene: TRBV4-1; CDR3aa: ASSRIGQNNEKLF
j_gene: TRBJ2-1; abundance: -; v_gene: TRBV9; CDR3aa: ASSVGLASYNEQF
j_gene: TRBJ1-2; abundance: -; v_gene: TRBV5-5; CDR3aa: ASSPGDNYGYT
j_gene: TRBJ2-1; abundance: -; v_gene: TRBV7-9; CDR3aa: ASSPLKGRYNEQF
j_gene: TRBJ1-2; abundance: once; v_gene: TRBV7-9; CDR3aa: ASDRPGQGGDYGYT
j_gene: TRBJ2-7; abundance: -; v_gene: TRBV10-3; CDR3aa: AISESLADTYEQY
j_gene: TRBJ2-5; abundance: -; v_gene: TRBV11-3; CDR3aa: ASSPDKGETQY
j_gene: TRBJ2-3; abundance: -; v_gene: TRBV5-1; CDR3aa: ASSLATSGASTDTQY
j_gene: TRBJ1-5; abundance: -; v_gene: TRBV5-6; CDR3aa: ASSLLVWLTNQPQH
j_gene: TRBJ1-1; abundance: -; v_gene: TRBV10-2; CDR3aa: ATNTGTGVGTEAF
j_gene: TRBJ1-2; abundance: -; v_gene: TRBV19; CDR3aa: ASSIWGRSDYGYT
j_gene: TRBJ1-3; abundance: -; v_gene: TRBV7-2; CDR3aa: ASSPPWGPSGNTIY
j_gene: TRBJ1-1; abundance: -; v_gene: TRBV19; CDR3aa: ASIGGWTGIVEAF
j_gene: TRBJ1-1; abundance: -; v_gene: TRBV28; CDR3aa: ASTTGVNTEAF
j_gene: TRBJ1-6; abundance: -; v_gene: TRBV10-3; CDR3aa: AISEIYNSPLH
j_gene: TRBJ2-6; abundance: -; v_gene: TRBV7-9; CDR3aa: ASSLGQTNSGANVLT
j_gene: TRBJ2-5; abundance: -; v_gene: TRBV5-1; CDR3aa: ASSLGLAGGEETQY
j_gene: TRBJ2-7; abundance: -; v_gene: TRBV5-4; CDR3aa: ASSLEASGPYEQY
j_gene: TRBJ2-1; abundance: once; v_gene: TRBV15; CDR3aa: ATSREASGTYNEQF
j_gene: TRBJ2-1; abundance: -; v_gene: TRBV30; CDR3aa: AWSVHSNEQF
j_gene: TRBJ2-2; abundance: once; v_gene: TRBV15; CDR3aa: ATSRGQGTGELF
j_gene: TRBJ1-2; abundance: -; v_gene: TRBV7-6; CDR3aa: ASSLGFNPASYT
j_gene: TRBJ2-7; abundance: -; v_gene: TRBV7-2; CDR3aa: ASSLGRKQEQY
j_gene: TRBJ1-5; abundance: once; v_gene: TRBV9; CDR3aa: ASSVAQGSQPQH
j_gene: TRBJ2-5; abundance: -; v_gene: TRBV29-1; CDR3aa: SRTGGYQETQY